These 11 T cell receptor beta chains were sequenced from one sample in a study of blood T cell repertoires in COVID-19. Sequencing used immunoSEQ multiplex PCR; TCRdb keeps in-frame clones, though not all of them. The sample lists 130,000 to 150,000 clones, about nine tenths occurring once. The sequenced sample consisted of peripheral blood. Receptors originate from a woman aged 50 to 60 with acute or convalescent COVID-19.

The chain employs TRBV2 and TRBJ2-1; TRBD2 agrees at 9 bases. V shed 5 bases and J 9 bases; nucleotides not matched to a gene: 5. The CDR3 loop spans 13 amino acids. Germline CDR1 reads SNHLY; CDR2 reads FYNNEI. In DNA, the CDR3 is TGTGCCAGCAGTATGGGACTAGCATCTGAGCAGTTCTTC. This sequence encodes CASSMGLASEQFF. Supplemented by reference TRBV2 and TRBJ2-1, the full variable domain reads EPEVTQTPSHQVTQMGQEVILRCVPISNHLYFYWYRQILGQKVEFLVSFYNNEISEKSEIFDDQFSVERPDGSNFTLKIRSTKLEDSAMYFCASSMGLASEQFFGPGTRLTVL.

This chain links TRBV28 with TRBJ2-6; weak D call: TRBD2 (6 bases). Trimming left V 6 bases short and J 0 bases short, with 9 bases between. CDR3 size: 15 residues. From germline, CDR1 is MDHEN and CDR2 SYDVKM. CDR3 region: CASSRDFSGANVLTF. In nucleotides, the CDR3 is TGTGCCAGCAGCCGGGACTTCTCTGGGGCCAACGTCCTGACTTTC.

V usage is TRBV9 and J usage is TRBJ2-7; 8 bases agree with TRBD1. V shed 5 bases, J shed 3 bases, and the junction held 13 bases outside the gene matches. The germline CDR1 and CDR2 sequences are SGDLS and YYNGEE. The CDR3 runs to 16 residues. The CDR3 sequence: CASSPSSPTGVYEQYF. In DNA, the CDR3 is TGTGCCAGCAGTCCCAGCAGCCCGACAGGGGTCTACGAGCAGTACTTC.

The gene calls are TRBV6-4 and TRBJ1-1, with D perhaps matching TRBD1 (5 bases). CDR1 and CDR2 from the germline V gene are MRHNA and SNTAGT. Deletions cut 4 bases from V and 1 base from J, with 19 bases between. The CDR3 length is 17 residues. CDR3 protein: CASSVGGQGSSNTEAFF. Written as DNA, the CDR3 is TGTGCCAGCAGTGTAGGTGGGCAGGGATCGTCGAACACTGAAGCTTTCTTT.

The J gene is TRBJ1-1, the V gene TRBV13; D unclear. Germline V lookup: CDR1 PRHDT, CDR2 FYEKMQ (reference sequence). CDR3 length equals 14 residues. With 1 base removed from V and 0 bases from J, the gap between germline ends came to 6 bases. This chain's CDR3 is CASSLDPVNTEAFF. The CDR3 DNA follows: TGTGCCAGCAGCTTAGATCCGGTGAACACTGAAGCTTTCTTT. The full variable domain, its missing parts supplied by reference TRBV13 and TRBJ1-1, is AAGVIQSPRHLIKEKRETATLKCYPIPRHDTVYWYQQGPGQDPQFLISFYEKMQSDKGSIPDRFSAQQFSDYHSELNMSSLELGDSALYFCASSLDPVNTEAFFGQGTRLTVV.

J is TRBJ1-6 and V is TRBV7-3, with D possibly TRBD1 on 6 matching bases. Trimming took 2 bases from V and 7 from J, leaving 12 bases between them. The CDR3 has 15 amino acids. Germline V lookup: CDR1 SGHTA, CDR2 FQGTGA. The CDR3, as DNA: TGTGCCAGCAGCTTATCAGGCAGGGGAAATTCACCCCTCCACTTT. Translated: CASSLSGRGNSPLHF.

V and J are TRBV19 and TRBJ2-7; 8 positions agree with TRBD1. CDR3 size: 13 residues. Germline V gene sequence: CDR1 LNHDA, CDR2 SQIVND (reference sequence). The trim removed 1 base at V and 7 bases at J, leaving 3 bases unmatched. This chain's CDR3 is CASSIGGDREQYF. The CDR3 nucleotides are TGTGCCAGTAGTATAGGGGGGGACAGGGAGCAGTACTTC.

The rearrangement uses TRBV5-1 and TRBJ2-5; 9 bases agree with TRBD2. Per the germline V gene, CDR1 is SGHRS and CDR2 is YFSETQ. CDR3 length: 16 residues. V lost 3 bases to trimming and J lost 3 bases; unmatched junction nucleotides: 9. The CDR3 DNA follows: TGCGCCAGCAGCTCCCTGCTAGCGGGGAGGGAAGAGACCCAGTACTTC. Translation gives CASSSLLAGREETQYF.

This chain joins TRBV10-1 and TRBJ2-1, with 7 positions matching TRBD2. The CDR3 totals 15 residues. The germline V gene encodes CDR1 WNHNN and CDR2 SYGVQD (reference sequence). The junction had 5 bases not matched to a gene; V was cut back by 0 bases and J by 6 bases. The CDR3 DNA reads TGCGCCAGCAGTGAGTCGGGGGGGAGGGTCAATGAGCAGTTCTTC. This sequence encodes CASSESGGRVNEQFF.

This rearrangement joins TRBV4-2 to TRBJ1-2; D is unresolved. Trimming cost V 0 bases and J 8 bases, with 16 bases left between them. CDR3 size: 15 residues. CDR1 is LGHNA and CDR2 is YNFKEQ in the germline V gene. CDR3 amino acids: CASSQDPFAGWGYTF. As DNA, the CDR3 is TGTGCCAGCAGCCAAGATCCCTTCGCGGGCTGGGGCTACACCTTC.

The V call is TRBV24-1, the J call TRBJ1-2; 7 bases align to TRBD1. The J segment lost 2 bases and the V segment lost 3 bases, leaving 11 bases of the junction unmatched. Germline V lookup: CDR1 KGHDR, CDR2 SFDVKD. The CDR3 contains 17 residues. The CDR3 sequence is CATSDGQGRGRNYGYTF. In DNA, the CDR3 is TGTGCCACCAGTGATGGCCAAGGAAGGGGGCGAAACTATGGCTACACCTTC.